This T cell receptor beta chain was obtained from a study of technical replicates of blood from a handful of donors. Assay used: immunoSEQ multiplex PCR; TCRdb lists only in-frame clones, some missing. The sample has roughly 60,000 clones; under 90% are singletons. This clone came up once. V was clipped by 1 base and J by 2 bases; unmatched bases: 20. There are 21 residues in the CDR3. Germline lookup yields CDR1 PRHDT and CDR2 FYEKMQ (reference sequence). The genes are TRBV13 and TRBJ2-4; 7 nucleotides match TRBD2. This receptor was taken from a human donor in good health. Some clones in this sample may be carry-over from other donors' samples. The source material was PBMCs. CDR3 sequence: CASSLVGNSGGGILTKNIQYF. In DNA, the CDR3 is TGTGCCAGCAGCTTAGTCGGCAATTCTGGCGGGGGTATCTTAACCAAAAACATTCAGTACTTC.